This T cell receptor beta chain comes out of a study of T-cell reconstitution after alpha-beta-depleted transplantation in children. Regarding the study as a whole: Newly generated T cells supplied most T-cell counts and diversity one year post-transplant.

Details on this clonotype: Its specificity is not known.

CDR1 DFQATT and CDR2 SNEGSKA come from the germline V gene (reference sequence). The CDR3 sequence is 14 residues long. J gave up 3 bases and V 5 bases, and 9 bases lay outside the gene matches. Unique molecular identifiers featured in how the TCRbeta library was prepared. MiXCR was run by TCRdb on the PCR reads, yielding one entry per CDR3 protein. Altogether about 980,000 distinct CDR3 sequences are present, less than 30% being singletons, with the ten largest covering roughly 27%. The J gene is TRBJ2-5, the V gene TRBV20-1, with TRBD1 identical over 7 bases. The TCR comes from a boy younger than two who had a stem cell transplant for SCID, so the T cells may come from the graft donor. Sequencing used PBMCs, mostly from graft donor cells, obtained 360 days after TCRalphabeta/CD19-depleted stem cell transplant. Here the CDR3 DNA reads TGCAGTGCTGCACGGGACAGAGTAGAAGAGACCCAGTACTTC. It specifies CSAARDRVEETQYF.